Presented here are 25 T cell receptor beta chains from one specimen sequenced in a study of OX40 agonist ivuxolimab in advanced cancers. Profiled with immunoSEQ multiplex PCR; TCRdb holds only in-frame clones, not every one. The table includes tens of thousands of clones, around 89% detected once. Specimen: CD4+ or CD8+ T cells sorted from blood, collected in a trial of the OX40 agonist ivuxolimab. These receptors were taken from an adult with an advanced solid tumor such as melanoma, head and neck, liver or kidney cancer.

This clone was picked up one time. This rearrangement joins TRBV11-3 to TRBJ2-3; perhaps TRBD1 as D (6 bases). The V end was cut by 0 bases, the J end by 6 bases, with 10 bases between. The CDR3 is made up of 14 amino acids. Germline V CDR1 and CDR2: SGHNT, YENEEA. CDR3 bases: TGTGCCAGCAGCTTAGAGGGGGCGGTGGATACGCAGTATTTT. This translates into CASSLEGAVDTQYF.

This rearrangement joins TRBV9 to TRBJ1-1; TRBD1 matches 10 bases. The V and J ends lost 0 bases and 5 bases, in that order; junction bases with no gene match: 4. The CDR3 has 15 residues. Germline V lookup: CDR1 SGDLS, CDR2 YYNGEE. The CDR3 here is CASSVGGTGVTEAFF. CDR3 DNA sequence: TGTGCCAGCAGCGTAGGCGGGACAGGGGTGACTGAAGCTTTCTTT.

The chain employs TRBV10-3 and TRBJ1-4; no clear D. Trimming removed 6 bases at V and 4 bases at J, with 9 bases between. This CDR3 comprises 13 residues. Germline lookup yields CDR1 ENHRY and CDR2 SYGVKD. CDR3 amino acids: CAIRAGLNEKLFF. The CDR3 nucleotides are TGTGCCATCAGGGCCGGGCTTAATGAAAAACTGTTTTTT.

In regard to this clone: Its ends do not fully match the called genes, so a read error is possible. Here the CDR3 reads CASSPQTGAGELFF. The CDR3 nucleotides read TGTGCTAGCAGCCCCCAGACAGGGGCTGGGGAGCTGTTTTTT. The V gene is TRBV7-7, the J gene TRBJ2-2, with 8 bases aligning to TRBD1. CDR1 is SSHAT and CDR2 is FNYEAQ in the germline V gene (reference sequence). This CDR3 spans 14 amino acids.

The rearrangement uses TRBV27 and TRBJ1-6, with D possibly TRBD1 on 5 matching bases. The germline V and J ends were trimmed by 6 bases and 0 bases, with 12 bases remaining between them. The germline V gene has CDR1 MNHEY and CDR2 SMNVEV (reference sequence). This CDR3 region has 16 residues. CDR3: CASRPTALSYNSPLHF. The CDR3 coding sequence is TGTGCCAGCAGACCGACAGCTCTCTCCTATAATTCACCCCTCCACTTT.

The chain links TRBV7-2 to TRBJ2-7; D unclear. The length of the CDR3 is 13 residues. Germline-derived CDR1 and CDR2 are SGHTA and FQGNSA. The V gene lost 2 bases and the J gene lost 1 base, with 6 bases spanning the gap. This CDR3 reads CASSLTRSYEQYF. CDR3 sequence (DNA): TGTGCCAGCAGCTTAACTCGGTCCTACGAGCAGTACTTC.

About this clone: Mismatch with germline at one junction end may stem from a read error. The V call is TRBV7-9, the J call TRBJ1-2, with D possibly being TRBD1 (6 bases). The germline V gene has CDR1 SEHNR and CDR2 FQNEAQ (reference sequence). The CDR3 contains 13 residues. DNA for the CDR3: TGTGCCAGCAGTTTAGGGACAAGGATCGGCTACACCTTC. This sequence encodes CASSLGTRIGYTF.

V usage is TRBV7-2 and J usage is TRBJ2-7, with 10 bases fitting TRBD1. V dropped 5 bases and J dropped 2; count of bases not matched to a gene: 3. The CDR3 runs 14 residues. Germline CDR1 is SGHTA and CDR2 is FQGNSA. The CDR3, as DNA: TGTGCCAGCAGCAAAGGACAGGGGGCCTACGAGCAGTACTTC. This encodes CASSKGQGAYEQYF.

V usage is TRBV7-9 and J usage is TRBJ2-3, with D unclear. V gave up 2 bases and J gave up 1 base, with 13 bases separating them. There are 16 residues in the CDR3. Germline V lookup: CDR1 SEHNR, CDR2 FQNEAQ (reference sequence). CDR3 protein: CASSLRLAARTDTQYF. The CDR3 nucleotides are TGTGCCAGCAGCTTAAGGTTAGCCGCTCGCACAGATACGCAGTATTTT.

The genes are TRBV19 and TRBJ2-5, with 8 bases identical to TRBD2. CDR1 and CDR2 (germline): LNHDA, SQIVND (reference sequence). V was clipped by 3 bases and J by 5 bases; unmatched bases: 8. This CDR3 spans 15 amino acids. CDR3 in DNA: TGTGCCAGTAGTATGGGACTAGTCAGGACGGAGACCCAGTACTTC. This encodes CASSMGLVRTETQYF.

This rearrangement joins TRBV28 to TRBJ1-2; D is undetermined. This CDR3 is built from 15 residues. Germline V gene lookup returns CDR1 MDHEN and CDR2 SYDVKM. Trimming pared 6 bases from V and 1 base from J, leaving 15 bases between. CDR3 bases: TGTGCCAGCAGGGGGTCATTTGGCGGTAACTATGGCTACACCTTC. This encodes CASRGSFGGNYGYTF.

The gene calls are TRBV5-1 and TRBJ1-4; TRBD1 matches 7 bases. The CDR3 has 15 amino acids. V lost 4 bases to trimming and J lost 2 bases; unmatched junction nucleotides: 5. In germline, CDR1 is SGHRS, CDR2 YFSETQ. CDR3 sequence reads: CASSATGSTNEKLFF. DNA for the CDR3: TGCGCCAGCAGCGCGACAGGGTCGACTAATGAAAAACTGTTTTTT. The complete variable domain, with remaining parts taken from reference TRBV5-1 and TRBJ1-4, reads KAGVTQTPRYLIKTRGQQVTLSCSPISGHRSVSWYQQTPGQGLQFLFEYFSETQRNKGNFPGRFSGRQFSNSRSEMNVSTLELGDSALYLCASSATGSTNEKLFFGSGTQLSVL.

This clone was counted a single time. The chain employs TRBV5-5 and TRBJ2-2; the D call may be TRBD1 or TRBD2 (5 bases each). Germline V CDR1 and CDR2: SGHKS, YYEKEE (reference sequence). The CDR3 sequence is 14 residues long. The V and J ends lost 2 bases and 7 bases respectively, with 12 bases between them. The CDR3 coding sequence is TGTGCCAGCAGCTTCCGGGTGAGGGGCGGGGAGCTGTTTTTT. Its translation: CASSFRVRGGELFF.

V is TRBV6-5 and J is TRBJ2-6; D call uncertain. CDR1 and CDR2 from the germline V gene are MNHEY and SVGAGI. This CDR3 has 16 amino acids. Trimming removed 3 bases at V and 4 bases at J, with 13 bases between. The CDR3 DNA sequence: TGTGCCAGCAGTTATATGAGTGGTTACGGGGCCAACGTCCTGACTTTC. As protein: CASSYMSGYGANVLTF.

The chain links TRBV13 to TRBJ1-1; D might be TRBD1 (6 bases). The CDR3 covers 16 residues. Between the trimmed V and J ends, which lost 5 bases and 1 base, there was a span of 17 bases. Germline CDR1 reads PRHDT; CDR2 reads FYEKMQ (reference sequence). CDR3 in DNA: TGTGCCAGCAGCCTTAACCGAGACAGGAGGAACACTGAAGCTTTCTTT. Encoded protein: CASSLNRDRRNTEAFF.

This clone came up once. The chain employs TRBV2 and TRBJ2-7, with 8 bases that match TRBD1. V gave up 3 bases and J gave up 5 bases; unmatched junction bases: 6. The CDR3 is 14 amino acids. Germline CDR1 is SNHLY and CDR2 is FYNNEI. The CDR3 sequence: CASSDRTGSNEQYF. The CDR3 DNA reads as TGTGCCAGCAGTGATCGGACAGGGAGCAACGAGCAGTACTTC.

This clone has just one count. CDR3 DNA: TGCGCCAGCAGTCAAGAACCGGGACAGCCTACGCAGTATTTT. Translating gives CASSQEPGQPTQYF. V and J are TRBV23-1 and TRBJ2-3; 7 bases are a match to TRBD1. Being an ORF, TRBV23-1 has a function that is uncertain. The CDR3 runs to 14 residues. V lost 2 bases, J lost 8 bases, and 7 bases stayed unmatched.

The chain recombines TRBV5-4 with TRBJ2-7, with TRBD2 as a possible D gene (6 bases). Germline-derived CDR1 and CDR2 are SGHNT and YYREEE (reference sequence). V lost 0 bases and J lost 6, with 16 bases in between. This CDR3 is 15 amino acids long. The CDR3 DNA follows: TGTGCCAGCAGCTTGGACGGGGGAGTAGGATCCGAGCAGTACTTC. Residues: CASSLDGGVGSEQYF.

The V and J genes are TRBV29-1 and TRBJ2-3; 12 nucleotides match TRBD2. The CDR3 is 16 residues long. CDR1 and CDR2 from the germline V gene are SQVTM and ANQGSEA. V lost 7 bases to trimming and J lost 2 bases; unmatched junction nucleotides: 10. The CDR3 loop is CSGLAGAFLYTDTQYF. DNA for the CDR3: TGCAGCGGACTAGCGGGGGCCTTCCTTTACACAGATACGCAGTATTTT.

The J gene is TRBJ2-5, the V gene TRBV27; 8 bases are shared with TRBD1. The length of the CDR3 is 15 residues. The V gene's germline CDR1 is MNHEY and CDR2 SMNVEV (reference sequence). V was pared by 0 bases and J by 7 bases, with 7 bases of the junction left unmatched. The CDR3 is CASSLSDRVSGTQYF. CDR3 sequence (DNA): TGTGCCAGCAGTTTATCGGACAGGGTCTCAGGGACCCAGTACTTC.

The chain carries TRBV28 and TRBJ2-1; the D gene is possibly TRBD1 (6 bases). This CDR3 has 15 amino acids. V lost 2 bases and J 3 bases, leaving 11 bases between the germline ends. Germline V CDR1 and CDR2: MDHEN, SYDVKM. The CDR3 spells CASSLGQQSYNEQFF. The CDR3 DNA is TGTGCCAGCAGTTTAGGACAGCAAAGCTACAATGAGCAGTTCTTC.

CDR3 loop: CASSYGQGFMNTEAFF. CDR3 sequence (DNA): TGTGCCAGCAGTTATGGACAGGGTTTCATGAACACTGAAGCTTTCTTT. This rearrangement joins TRBV6-5 to TRBJ1-1, with 8 bases aligning to TRBD1. Trimming removed 3 bases from V and 0 bases from J; junction bases left unmatched: 6. Per the germline V gene, CDR1 is MNHEY and CDR2 is SVGAGI. The CDR3 has 16 residues.

The gene calls are TRBV28 and TRBJ2-2; D not certain. CDR1 is MDHEN, CDR2 SYDVKM, per germline. CDR3 size: 14 residues. Trimming cost V 6 bases and J 5 bases, with 13 bases left between them. CDR3 nucleotide sequence: TGTGCCAGCAGCTCTCCGGGTGTTACCGGGGAGCTGTTTTTT. This codes for CASSSPGVTGELFF.

V and J are TRBV6-6 and TRBJ2-7, with 9 bases aligning to TRBD1. Unmatched junction bases numbered 6, after V lost 2 bases and J lost 7 bases. The CDR3 sequence is 14 residues long. Germline loops: CDR1 MNHNY, CDR2 SVGAGI (reference sequence). In DNA, the CDR3 is TGTGCCAGCAGTTACGACGGGACAGGGATGGAGCAGTACTTC. The encoded protein is CASSYDGTGMEQYF.

J is TRBJ2-7 and V is TRBV28; 8 bases match TRBD1. The germline V gene encodes CDR1 MDHEN and CDR2 SYDVKM. The CDR3 consists of 19 residues. With 3 bases clipped from V and 1 base from J, the junction kept 17 bases outside the gene matches. The CDR3: CASSFPRTGLDLLSYEQYF. CDR3 sequence (DNA): TGTGCCAGCAGTTTTCCAAGGACAGGGCTCGATTTGCTATCCTACGAGCAGTACTTC.